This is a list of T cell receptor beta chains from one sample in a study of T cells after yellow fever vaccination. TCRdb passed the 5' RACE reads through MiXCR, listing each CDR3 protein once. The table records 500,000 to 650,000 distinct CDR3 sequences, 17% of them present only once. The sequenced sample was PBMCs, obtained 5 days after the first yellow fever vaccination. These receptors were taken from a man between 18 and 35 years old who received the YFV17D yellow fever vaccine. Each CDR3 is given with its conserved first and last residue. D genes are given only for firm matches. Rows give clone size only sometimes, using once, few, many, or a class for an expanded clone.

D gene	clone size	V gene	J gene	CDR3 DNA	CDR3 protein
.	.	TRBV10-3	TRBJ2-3	TGTGCCATCAGTGAAACGAGGCTGGTTTCCACGGATACGCAGTATTTT	CAISETRLVSTDTQYF
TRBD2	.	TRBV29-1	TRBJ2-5	TGCAGCGTCACCGGGGGGGGAGCGGAGACCCAGTACTTC	CSVTGGGAETQYF
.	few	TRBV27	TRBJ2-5	TGTGCCAGCAGTTTGAAGGGCAGGGTCGGGACCCAGTACTTC	CASSLKGRVGTQYF
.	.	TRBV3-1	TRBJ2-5	TGTGCCAGCAGCCAAGGACCCCTTCGAGAGACCCAGTACTTC	CASSQGPLRETQYF
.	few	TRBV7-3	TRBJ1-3	TGTGCCAGCAGCCTAGAGGGGTACAAAGGAAACACCATATATTTT	CASSLEGYKGNTIYF
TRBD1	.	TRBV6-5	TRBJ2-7	TGTGCCAGCAGTTCGTATGACAGGGCAATCCTCTACGAGCAGTACTTC	CASSSYDRAILYEQYF
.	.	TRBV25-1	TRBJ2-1	TGTGCCAGCAGTGAAAGCGGGCCCCACAATGAGCAGTTCTTC	CASSESGPHNEQFF
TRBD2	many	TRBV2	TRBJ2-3	TGTGCCAGCAGCACCGGGACTAGCGGAGATACGCAGTATTTT	CASSTGTSGDTQYF
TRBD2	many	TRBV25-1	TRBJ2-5	TGTGCCAGCAGTGGACTAGCGGGGCAAGAGACCCAGTACTTC	CASSGLAGQETQYF
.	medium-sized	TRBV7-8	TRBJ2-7	TGTGCCAGCAGCTTAGCGCTCGACCCCTCGGGCTACGAGCAGTACTTC	CASSLALDPSGYEQYF
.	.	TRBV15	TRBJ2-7	TGTGCCACCAGCAGAGATCCTGGACGGAGCTACGAGCAGTACTTC	CATSRDPGRSYEQYF
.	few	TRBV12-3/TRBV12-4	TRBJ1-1	TGTGCCAGCAGTGGGAGGGGGGGCACGAACACTGAAGCTTTCTTT	CASSGRGGTNTEAFF
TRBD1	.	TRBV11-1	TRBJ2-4	TGTGCCAGCAGCCCCGGGACAGGGGGCATTCAGTACTTC	CASSPGTGGIQYF
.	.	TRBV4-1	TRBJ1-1	TGCGCCAGCACCTCGTTCGGGGGGAATCTGAACACTGAAGCTTTCTTT	CASTSFGGNLNTEAFF
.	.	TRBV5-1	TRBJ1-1	TGCGCCAGCAGCCCCTTGGACAGGAACACTGAAGCTTTCTTT	CASSPLDRNTEAFF
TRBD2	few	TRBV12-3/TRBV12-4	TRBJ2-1	TGTGCCAGCATCCCAGGACTAGCGGGTTACAATGAGCAGTTCTTC	CASIPGLAGYNEQFF
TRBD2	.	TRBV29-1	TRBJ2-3	TGCAGCTTCAACGAGGCGAGCGGGGCTGATACGCAGTATTTT	CSFNEASGADTQYF
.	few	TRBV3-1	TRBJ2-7	TGTGCCAGCAGCCAACACGGGACGGTCGGGCAGTACTTC	CASSQHGTVGQYF
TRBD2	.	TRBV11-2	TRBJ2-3	TGTGCCAGCAGCCAAAACAGCGGGGGCCTTAATACCCGCACAGATACGCAGTATTTT	CASSQNSGGLNTRTDTQYF
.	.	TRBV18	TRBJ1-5	TGTGCCAGCTCACCGGCCGGGGGCGGGAATCAGCCCCAGCATTTT	CASSPAGGGNQPQHF
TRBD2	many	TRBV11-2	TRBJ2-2	TGTGCCAGCAGCTTACACGGGGGGGCAATATCCGGGGAGCTGTTTTTT	CASSLHGGAISGELFF